Listed here is a single TCR beta chain. The antigen is undetermined. CDR1 and CDR2 (germline): MGHDK, SYGVNS. The V and J ends lost 5 bases and 4 bases, in that order; junction bases with no gene match: 7. The CDR3 spans 15 residues. These data originate in a study of beta chain features in type 1 diabetes. Study observations and caveats: TCRB CDR3s were moderately but significantly shorter in Type 1 diabetes patients in all four CD4+ subsets.

Of the isolated RNA, all was reverse transcribed, and so the sequenced material was expressed TCRB transcripts. Libraries were prepared by immunoSEQ multiplex PCR; TCRdb keeps only in-frame clonotypes and omits some of them. The table has around 250,000 clones, around 14% seen once. Specimen: naive CD4+ T cells from blood. V and J are TRBV25-1 and TRBJ2-2; 7 bases align to TRBD1. The clonotype comes from a young man with type 1 diabetes. The CDR3 bases are TGTGCCAGCAGTTTGGACAGGATGGGCACCGGGGAGCTGTTTTTT. Encoded protein: CASSLDRMGTGELFF.